The next 15 T cell receptor beta chains were all read from a single sample in a study of shared clonotypes between healthy human individuals. The protocol was immunoSEQ multiplex PCR, while the TCRdb copy is restricted to in-frame clones and leaves out a portion. The sample has 750,000 to 1,000,000 clones; over 90% are singletons. Naive CD8 cells comprised CD45RO-negative, CCR7-positively selected cells, excluding terminally differentiated effector memory CD45RA+ cells. Sequencing input: naive CD8+ T cells sorted from blood. These TCRs come from a man aged 25-40 years in good health.

The gene calls are TRBV27 and TRBJ2-3, with TRBD1 matching 10 bases. Trimming removed 3 bases from V and 3 bases from J; junction bases left unmatched: 6. This CDR3 is 16 amino acids long. Germline CDR1 is MNHEY and CDR2 is SMNVEV (reference sequence). This chain's CDR3 is CASSFSPGQGTDTQYF. Here the CDR3 DNA reads TGTGCCAGCAGTTTCTCACCGGGACAGGGGACAGATACGCAGTATTTT.

The CDR3 nucleotides are TGTGCCAGCAGTGAAGCGTTAGCGGAGACTAGCACAGATACGCAGTATTTT. It is translated as CASSEALAETSTDTQYF. The chain links TRBV2 to TRBJ2-3, with D perhaps TRBD2 (6 bases). The germline gives CDR1 SNHLY, CDR2 FYNNEI. Trimming pared 0 bases from V and 0 bases from J, leaving 13 bases between. The CDR3 contains 17 residues.

The rearrangement joins TRBV7-9 to TRBJ2-2; tentative D call: TRBD1 (5 bases). This CDR3 is 15 amino acids long. Looked up from germline, CDR1 is SEHNR and CDR2 is FQNEAQ (reference sequence). V was trimmed by 4 bases and J by 6 bases, leaving 15 bases between them. The CDR3 sequence: CASSSVAREPGELFF. In nucleotides, the CDR3 is TGTGCCAGCAGCTCCGTGGCCAGGGAACCCGGGGAGCTGTTTTTT.

This clone was seen a handful of times. The chain employs TRBV4-1 and TRBJ2-2, with D hard to call. In germline, CDR1 is MGHRA, CDR2 YSYEKL. V shed 1 base and J shed 6 bases, with 6 bases lying between them. The CDR3 is 13 residues long. This chain's CDR3 is CASSQGSAGELFF. The CDR3 DNA is TGCGCCAGCAGCCAAGGGTCGGCCGGGGAGCTGTTTTTT.

This clone was counted only a few times. The V gene is TRBV11-2, the J gene TRBJ1-2; D call uncertain. The CDR3 contains 13 residues. Deletions cut 4 bases from V and 3 bases from J, with 9 bases between. Germline assignment: CDR1 SGHAT and CDR2 FQNNGV. The CDR3 coding sequence is TGTGCCAGCAGCTCAGACGGGGACTATGGCTACACCTTC. It specifies CASSSDGDYGYTF.

This chain joins TRBV21-1 and TRBJ2-1. TRBV21-1 counts as a pseudogene. The CDR3 is made up of 16 amino acids. The CDR3 is CASSLHPPVSYNEQFF. In DNA form, the CDR3 reads TGTGCCAGCAGCCTCCATCCCCCCGTCTCCTACAATGAGCAGTTCTTC.

This clone was counted once. The chain employs TRBV14 and TRBJ2-7, with D unresolved. The CDR3 has 14 amino acids. Germline-derived CDR1 and CDR2 are SGHDN and FVKESK. Trimming removed 2 bases from V and 5 bases from J, with 13 bases in between. The CDR3 sequence: CASSQRVDIHEQYF. The CDR3 region has the DNA TGTGCCAGCAGCCAAAGGGTAGACATCCACGAGCAGTACTTC. The full variable domain, in which reference TRBV14 and TRBJ2-7 provide the parts outside the CDR3, is EAGVTQFPSHSVIEKGQTVTLRCDPISGHDNLYWYRRVMGKEIKFLLHFVKESKQDESGMPNNRFLAERTGGTYSTLKVQPAELEDSGVYFCASSQRVDIHEQYFGPGTRLTVT.

About this clone itself: The same CDR3 is also encoded by other DNA sequences in this sample. This sequence joins TRBV27 and TRBJ2-7; 8 nucleotides align to TRBD2. The CDR3 covers 15 residues. Trimming cost V 1 base and J 1 base; bases outside gene matches: 3. The germline V gene has CDR1 MNHEY and CDR2 SMNVEV (reference sequence). The CDR3 region is CASSLFGGRSYEQYF. The CDR3 nucleotides read TGTGCCAGCAGTTTATTTGGCGGGAGGTCCTACGAGCAGTACTTC.

This chain joins TRBV7-9 and TRBJ2-2, with D uncertain. Germline V CDR1 and CDR2: SEHNR, FQNEAQ (reference sequence). This CDR3 contains 15 residues. The ends were cut back, 4 bases at V and 4 bases at J, with 13 bases in the middle. This chain's CDR3 is CASSSPTPITGELFF. The DNA for the CDR3 is TGTGCCAGCAGCTCGCCGACCCCAATCACCGGGGAGCTGTTTTTT. The full variable domain, completed using reference TRBV7-9 and TRBJ2-2, is DTGVSQNPRHKITKRGQNVTFRCDPISEHNRLYWYRQTLGQGPEFLTYFQNEAQLEKSRLLSDRFSAERPKGSFSTLEIQRTEQGDSAMYLCASSSPTPITGELFFGEGSRLTVL.

V is TRBV29-1 and J is TRBJ2-1; 11 bases align to TRBD2. CDR3 length: 16 amino acids. V dropped 2 bases and J dropped 4; count of bases not matched to a gene: 7. Germline CDR1 SQVTM, CDR2 ANQGSEA. The CDR3 DNA reads as TGCAGCGTTGAACTAGCGGGAGGACCCCGATACAATGAGCAGTTCTTC. Translating gives CSVELAGGPRYNEQFF.

The genes are TRBV29-1 and TRBJ2-1, with TRBD2 matching 8 bases. The V gene end was trimmed by 0 bases and the J gene end by 2 bases; junction bases not matched to a gene: 9. CDR1 SQVTM and CDR2 ANQGSEA come from the germline V gene. This CDR3 region has 17 residues. The CDR3, as DNA: TGCAGCGTTGAAGATCTTCGGGGGGGCGGCCCCTACAATGAGCAGTTCTTC. This encodes CSVEDLRGGGPYNEQFF.

The CDR3 is CASSPASWTHNSPLHF. DNA of the CDR3: TGTGCCAGCAGTCCAGCTAGCTGGACACATAATTCACCCCTCCACTTT. The chain joins TRBV27 to TRBJ1-6, with D possibly TRBD1 on 5 matching bases. Between the trimmed V and J ends, which lost 5 bases and 5 bases, there was a span of 16 bases. Looked up from germline, CDR1 is MNHEY and CDR2 is SMNVEV (reference sequence). The CDR3 has 16 residues.

The CDR3 sequence is CATSKDSLNQPQHF. The CDR3 nucleotides read TGTGCCACCAGCAAGGACAGTCTCAATCAGCCCCAGCATTTT. The gene calls are TRBV15 and TRBJ1-5; the D gene is possibly TRBD1 (6 bases). This CDR3 is 14 amino acids long. The V gene lost 4 bases and the J gene lost 3 bases, with 10 bases spanning the gap. Germline CDR1 LNHNV, CDR2 YYDKDF (reference sequence). The full variable domain, its missing parts supplied by reference TRBV15 and TRBJ1-5, is DAMVIQNPRYQVTQFGKPVTLSCSQTLNHNVMYWYQQKSSQAPKLLFHYYDKDFNNEADTPDNFQSRRPNTSFCFLDIRSPGLGDTAMYLCATSKDSLNQPQHFGDGTRLSIL.

The rearrangement joins TRBV4-3 to TRBJ2-2; D is undetermined. Germline CDR1 reads LGHNA; CDR2 reads YSLEER. The V and J ends lost 0 bases and 7 bases respectively, with 6 bases between them. The CDR3 is 13 residues long. The DNA for the CDR3 is TGCGCCAGCAGCCAAGATGATGGCGGGGAGCTGTTTTTT. As protein: CASSQDDGGELFF.

This clone has only a few counts. This chain joins TRBV7-9 and TRBJ2-1, with no clear D. The ends were cut back, 0 bases at V and 8 bases at J, with 5 bases in the middle. The CDR3 extends over 12 amino acids. Germline CDR1 and CDR2: SEHNR and FQNEAQ (reference sequence). The CDR3 sequence: CASSLAVDEQFF. CDR3 in DNA: TGTGCCAGCAGCTTAGCAGTGGATGAGCAGTTCTTC.